This TCR beta chain is drawn from a study of post-analysis software for immune sequencing data. Concerning this clonotype: Its antigen remains unknown. At one end, the junction sequence differs from germline, possibly due to a read error.

Unique molecular identifiers were present in the TCR beta cDNA libraries. The authors obtained some 500,000 cDNA molecules from roughly 1 to 10 million T cells. TCRdb re-called the PCR reads with MiXCR, one entry per CDR3 protein. The data show almost 700,000 distinct CDR3 sequences, over 45% seen once. From germline, CDR1 is SGHRS and CDR2 YFSETQ. This CDR3 has 12 residues. Study-level findings and limits: Samples prepared in the same batch strongly co-clustered by F measure. Controls showed lower frequencies than patients for roughly five TRBV segments, and TRBV5-6, TRBV5-1 and TRBV20-1 were among these. Versus controls, multiple sclerosis patients showed significantly lower diversity (normalized Chao1).

Material for sequencing was blood. The chain combines TRBV5-1 with TRBJ2-7, with 7 nucleotides matching TRBD2. This TCR derives from a girl aged 2 to 10 with multiple sclerosis. The CDR3 sequence is CASGLGGSEQYF. For the CDR3, the DNA is TGCGCCAGCGGCTTGGGGGGGAGCGAGCAGTACTTC. Supplemented by reference TRBV5-1 and TRBJ2-7, the full variable domain reads KAGVTQTPRYLIKTRGQQVTLSCSPISGHRSVSWYQQTPGQGLQFLFEYFSETQRNKGNFPGRFSGRQFSNSRSEMNVSTLELGDSALYLCASGLGGSEQYFGPGTRLTVT.